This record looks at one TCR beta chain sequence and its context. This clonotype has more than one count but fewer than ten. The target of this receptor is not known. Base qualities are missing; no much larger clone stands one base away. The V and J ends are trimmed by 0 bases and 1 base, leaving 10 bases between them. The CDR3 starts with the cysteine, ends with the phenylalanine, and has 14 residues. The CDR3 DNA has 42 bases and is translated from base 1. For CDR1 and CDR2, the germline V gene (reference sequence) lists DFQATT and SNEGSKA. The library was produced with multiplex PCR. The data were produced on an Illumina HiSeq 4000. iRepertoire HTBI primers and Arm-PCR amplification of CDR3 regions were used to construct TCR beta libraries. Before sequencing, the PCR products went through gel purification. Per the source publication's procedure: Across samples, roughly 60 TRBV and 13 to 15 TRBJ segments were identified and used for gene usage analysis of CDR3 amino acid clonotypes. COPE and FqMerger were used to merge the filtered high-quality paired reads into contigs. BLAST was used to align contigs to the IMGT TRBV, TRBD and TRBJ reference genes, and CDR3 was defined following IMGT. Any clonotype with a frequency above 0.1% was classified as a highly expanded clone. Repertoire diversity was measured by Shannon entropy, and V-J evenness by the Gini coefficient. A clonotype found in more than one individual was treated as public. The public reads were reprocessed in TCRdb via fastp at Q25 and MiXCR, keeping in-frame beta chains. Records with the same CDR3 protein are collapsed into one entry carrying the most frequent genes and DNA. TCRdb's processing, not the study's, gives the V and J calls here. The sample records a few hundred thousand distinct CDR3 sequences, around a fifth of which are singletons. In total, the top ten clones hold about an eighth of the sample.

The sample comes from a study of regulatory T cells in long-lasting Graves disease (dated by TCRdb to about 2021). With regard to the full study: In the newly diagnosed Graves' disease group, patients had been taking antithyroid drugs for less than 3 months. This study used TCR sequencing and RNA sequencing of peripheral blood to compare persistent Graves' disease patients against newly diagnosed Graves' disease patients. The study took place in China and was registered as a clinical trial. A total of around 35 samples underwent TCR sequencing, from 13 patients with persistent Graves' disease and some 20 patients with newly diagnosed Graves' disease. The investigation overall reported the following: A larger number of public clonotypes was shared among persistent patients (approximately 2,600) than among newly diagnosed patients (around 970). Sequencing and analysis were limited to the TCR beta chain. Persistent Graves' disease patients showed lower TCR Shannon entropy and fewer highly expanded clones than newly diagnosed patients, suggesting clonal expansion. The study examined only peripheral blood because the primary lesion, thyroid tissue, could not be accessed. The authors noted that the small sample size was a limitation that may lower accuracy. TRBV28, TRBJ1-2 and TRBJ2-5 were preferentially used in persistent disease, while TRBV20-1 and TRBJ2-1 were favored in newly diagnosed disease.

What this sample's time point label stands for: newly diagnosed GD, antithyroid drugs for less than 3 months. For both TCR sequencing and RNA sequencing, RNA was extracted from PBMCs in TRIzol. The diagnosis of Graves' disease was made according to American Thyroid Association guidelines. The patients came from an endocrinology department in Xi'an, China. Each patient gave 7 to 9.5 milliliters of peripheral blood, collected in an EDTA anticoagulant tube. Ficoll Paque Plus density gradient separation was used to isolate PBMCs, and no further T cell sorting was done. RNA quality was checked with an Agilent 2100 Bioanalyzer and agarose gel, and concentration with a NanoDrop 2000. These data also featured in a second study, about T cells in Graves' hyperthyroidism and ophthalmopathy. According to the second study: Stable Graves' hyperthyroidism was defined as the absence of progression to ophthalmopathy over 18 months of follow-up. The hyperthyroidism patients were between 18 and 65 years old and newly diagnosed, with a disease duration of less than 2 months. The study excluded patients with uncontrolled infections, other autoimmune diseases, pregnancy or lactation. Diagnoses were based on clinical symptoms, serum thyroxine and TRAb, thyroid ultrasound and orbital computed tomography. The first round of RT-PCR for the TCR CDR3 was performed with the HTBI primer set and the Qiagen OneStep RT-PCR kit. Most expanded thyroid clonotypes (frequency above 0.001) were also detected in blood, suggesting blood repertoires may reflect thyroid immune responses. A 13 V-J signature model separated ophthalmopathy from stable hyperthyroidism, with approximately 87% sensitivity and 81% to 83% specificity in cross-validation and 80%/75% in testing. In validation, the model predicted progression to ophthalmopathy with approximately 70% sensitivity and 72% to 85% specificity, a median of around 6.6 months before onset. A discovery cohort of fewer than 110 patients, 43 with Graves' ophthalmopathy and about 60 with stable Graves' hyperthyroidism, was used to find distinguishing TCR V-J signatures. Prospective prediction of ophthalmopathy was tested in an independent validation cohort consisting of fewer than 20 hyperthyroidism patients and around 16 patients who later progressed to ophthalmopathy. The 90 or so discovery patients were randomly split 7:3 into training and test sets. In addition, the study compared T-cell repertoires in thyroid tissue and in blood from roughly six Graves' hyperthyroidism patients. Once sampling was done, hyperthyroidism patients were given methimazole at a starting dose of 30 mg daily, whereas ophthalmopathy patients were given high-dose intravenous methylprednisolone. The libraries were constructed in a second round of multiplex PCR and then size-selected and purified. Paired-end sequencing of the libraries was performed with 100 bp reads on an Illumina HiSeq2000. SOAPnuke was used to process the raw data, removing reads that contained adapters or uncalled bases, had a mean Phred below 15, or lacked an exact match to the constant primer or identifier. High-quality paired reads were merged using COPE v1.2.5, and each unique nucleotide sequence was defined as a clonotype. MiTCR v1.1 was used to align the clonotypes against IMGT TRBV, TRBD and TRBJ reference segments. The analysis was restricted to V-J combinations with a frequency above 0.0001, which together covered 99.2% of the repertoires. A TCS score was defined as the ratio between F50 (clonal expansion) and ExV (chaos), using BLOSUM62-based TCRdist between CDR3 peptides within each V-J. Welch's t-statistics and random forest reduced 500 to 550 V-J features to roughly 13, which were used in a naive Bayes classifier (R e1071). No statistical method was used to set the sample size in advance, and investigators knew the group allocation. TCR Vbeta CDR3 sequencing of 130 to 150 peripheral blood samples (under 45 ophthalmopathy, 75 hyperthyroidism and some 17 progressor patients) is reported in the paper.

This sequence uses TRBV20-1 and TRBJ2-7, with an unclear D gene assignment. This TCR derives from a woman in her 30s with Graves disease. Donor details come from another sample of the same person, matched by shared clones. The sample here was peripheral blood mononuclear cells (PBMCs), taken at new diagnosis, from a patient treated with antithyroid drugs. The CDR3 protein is CSARDLGLSYEQYF. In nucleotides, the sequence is TGCAGTGCTAGAGATCTTGGCCTTTCCTACGAGCAGTACTTC.